This entry concerns a single T cell receptor (beta chain). Antigen: not known. Trimming at V came to 5 bases and at J to 2 bases, leaving 7 bases not matched to a gene. This CDR3 has 16 amino acids. Per the germline V gene, CDR1 is MNHEY and CDR2 is SVGEGT. This sample is part of a study of identical twins. Study conclusions and caveats: For monozygotic twins, models underestimated out-of-frame TCR alpha sharing.

The authors used template switching to add a universal primer site and gave cDNA unique molecular identifiers. A single record per CDR3 protein comes from TCRdb applying MiXCR to the 5' RACE reads. Among about 1.7 million distinct CDR3 sequences listed, more than 30% were seen once. This sequence joins TRBV6-2 or TRBV6-3 and TRBJ2-5; 11 nucleotides agree with TRBD2. The specimen sequenced was cord blood. This sequence originates from a newborn girl in good health. CDR3 sequence: CASSTLAGGQQETQYF. The CDR3 DNA is TGTGCCAGCAGTACCCTAGCGGGGGGCCAACAAGAGACCCAGTACTTC.